Below, 15 T cell receptor beta chains from the same sample are listed, as sequenced in a study of response to subunit inactivated influenza vaccine. TCRdb re-analysed the RT-PCR reads in MiXCR, keeping a single row per CDR3 protein. The sample lists around 470,000 distinct CDR3 sequences, more than 7% occurring once. This material consisted of PBMCs from blood, taken less than 30 months after vaccination. All receptors come from a man aged 50 to 69 who received an inactivated influenza vaccine.

J is TRBJ2-2 and V is TRBV16; either TRBD1 or TRBD2 may fit D (5 bases each). The CDR3 contains 15 residues. V lost 4 bases and J 2 bases, leaving 11 bases between the germline ends. Looked up from germline, CDR1 is KGHSY and CDR2 is FQNENV. CDR3 DNA: TGTGCCAGCAGCCCACTGGGGGTAAACACCGGGGAGCTGTTTTTT. Its protein product is CASSPLGVNTGELFF.

This chain links TRBV9 with TRBJ1-1; D perhaps matches TRBD1 (5 bases). The CDR3 sequence is 15 residues long. CDR1 is SGDLS, CDR2 YYNGEE, per germline. Trimming removed 0 bases from V and 0 bases from J, with 9 bases in between. Here the CDR3 DNA reads TGTGCCAGCAGCGTAGATCCGGGGGTGAACACTGAAGCTTTCTTT. Encoded protein: CASSVDPGVNTEAFF.

V gene TRBV7-9 combines with J gene TRBJ2-1; 11 bases agree with TRBD2. Germline CDR1 is SEHNR and CDR2 is FQNEAQ (reference sequence). With 2 bases clipped from V and 7 bases from J, the junction kept 4 bases outside the gene matches. This CDR3 has 15 residues. CDR3 bases: TGTGCCAGCAGCTTACTCAGGACTAGCGGGAATGAGCAGTTCTTC. This gives the protein CASSLLRTSGNEQFF.

This clonotype was seen ten or more times. This sequence joins TRBV29-1 and TRBJ1-4; no reliable D call. This CDR3 has 11 amino acids. V lost 5 bases and J lost 8, with 9 bases in between. Germline V gives CDR1 SQVTM, CDR2 ANQGSEA. The chain's CDR3 is CSVLEGEKLFF. The CDR3 DNA reads TGCAGCGTTTTAGAGGGCGAAAAACTGTTTTTT.

This chain uses TRBV5-4 with TRBJ2-7; possibly TRBD1 or TRBD2 for D (5 bases each). This CDR3 spans 17 amino acids. V was pared by 2 bases and J by 4 bases, with 22 bases between. Germline V lookup: CDR1 SGHNT, CDR2 YYREEE (reference sequence). The CDR3 loop reads CASSFGLGTEAHYEQYF. The CDR3, as DNA: TGTGCCAGCAGCTTTGGACTCGGGACGGAGGCTCATTACGAGCAGTACTTC.

This clonotype was observed a handful of times. The chain joins TRBV5-1 to TRBJ1-1, with a possible D match to TRBD1 (5 bases). The CDR3 loop spans 15 amino acids. V was shortened by 4 bases and J by 6 bases, with 19 bases between the two germline ends. The germline gives CDR1 SGHRS, CDR2 YFSETQ. CDR3 bases: TGCGCCAGCAGCCCTTCCCCCGACAGAGCACCTGAAGCTTTCTTT. This codes for CASSPSPDRAPEAFF.

This clonotype showed up many times. The J gene is TRBJ2-7, the V gene TRBV10-3, with D possibly TRBD1 on 5 matching bases. This CDR3 region has 15 residues. V was shortened by 7 bases and J by 2 bases, with 18 bases between the two germline ends. CDR1 is ENHRY, CDR2 SYGVKD, per germline. The DNA of the CDR3 is TGTGCCATCACCCCTGACCAGGGTGACCCCTACGAGCAGTACTTC. As protein: CAITPDQGDPYEQYF.

The chain employs TRBV12-3 or TRBV12-4 and TRBJ1-6, with D uncertain. Trimming removed 5 bases from V and 7 bases from J, with 12 bases in between. The CDR3 totals 14 residues. DNA for the CDR3: TGTGCCAGCAGTCTGGGATTACGGAATTCACCCCTCCACTTT. The encoded protein is CASSLGLRNSPLHF.

The genes are TRBV20-1 and TRBJ2-1; 7 nucleotides match TRBD2. The CDR3 spans 15 residues. Germline trimming cut 1 base from V and 2 bases from J; bases unmatched to any gene: 5. Germline V lookup: CDR1 DFQATT, CDR2 SNEGSKA (reference sequence). The CDR3 region has the DNA TGCAGTGCTAGAGTAGCTAGCGGTGCCTACAATGAGCAGTTCTTC. Translation gives CSARVASGAYNEQFF.

This chain connects TRBV5-6 to TRBJ2-3; 10 bases agree with TRBD1. Germline assignment: CDR1 SGHDT and CDR2 YYEEEE. This CDR3 contains 14 residues. After removal of 4 bases from V and 4 bases from J, the junction contained 3 bases not matched to a gene. CDR3 region: CASSHGTGADTQYF. CDR3 in DNA: TGTGCCAGCAGCCACGGGACAGGGGCAGATACGCAGTATTTT. The full variable domain, rest sourced from reference TRBV5-6 and TRBJ2-3, is DAGVTQSPTHLIKTRGQQVTLRCSPKSGHDTVSWYQQALGQGPQFIFQYYEEEERQRGNFPDRFSGHQFPNYSSELNVNALLLGDSALYLCASSHGTGADTQYFGPGTRLTVL.

This clonotype occurred many times. The V and J genes are TRBV5-1 and TRBJ2-5; the D is unclear. This CDR3 contains 14 residues. Germline loops: CDR1 SGHRS, CDR2 YFSETQ. V was clipped by 4 bases and J by 5 bases, with 15 bases between them. The CDR3 DNA sequence: TGCGCCAGCAGCCCTGACACCGTGGTGGAGACCCAGTACTTC. Translated, it gives CASSPDTVVETQYF.

Many counts were recorded for this clonotype. This chain joins TRBV6-1 and TRBJ1-2, with D possibly being TRBD1 (6 bases). This CDR3 contains 15 residues. Trimming shortened V by 8 bases and J by 10 bases, and 26 bases separated the two germline ends. The germline V gene has CDR1 MNHNS and CDR2 SASEGT. The CDR3 sequence is CASSVGGRGAKVYTF. The CDR3 nucleotides read TGTGCCAGCTCAGTAGGGGGGCGGGGGGCCAAAGTCTACACCTTC.

The V gene is TRBV18, the J gene TRBJ2-1; 9 nucleotides agree with TRBD1. V shed 4 bases, J shed 6 bases, and the junction held 4 bases outside the gene matches. Germline CDR1 reads KGHSH; CDR2 reads LQKENI. The CDR3 consists of 14 residues. CDR3 region: CASSLRQGGNEQFF. The DNA for the CDR3 is TGTGCCAGCTCACTACGACAGGGGGGCAATGAGCAGTTCTTC.

V and J are TRBV9 and TRBJ2-3, with D possibly being TRBD2 (6 bases). V was cut by 4 bases and J by 6 bases, with 15 bases left in between. CDR1 SGDLS and CDR2 YYNGEE come from the germline V gene. CDR3 length: 14 residues. The CDR3 loop reads CASSKAGSGDTQYF. DNA of the CDR3: TGTGCCAGCAGCAAGGCGGGATCGGGGGATACGCAGTATTTT.

This rearrangement joins TRBV20-1 to TRBJ2-1; D remains unclear. V lost 3 bases, J lost 8 bases, and 14 bases lay in between. The CDR3 extends over 13 amino acids. In germline, CDR1 is DFQATT, CDR2 SNEGSKA (reference sequence). The CDR3 region has the DNA TGCAGTGCTAGTCTCATGGATGGCTATGAGCAGTTCTTC. Protein product: CSASLMDGYEQFF.